A single sample gave rise to the 26 T cell receptor beta chains below, sequenced in a study of PD-L1 blockade in urothelial cancer. Using immunoSEQ multiplex PCR, the repertoire was profiled, and TCRdb retains in-frame clones only, with some absent. In the table there are approximately 70,000 clones, approximately 91% of which are singletons. The sequenced sample was PBMCs, obtained around atezolizumab (anti-PD-L1) treatment. The receptors here all came from a man in his sixties with urothelial cancer.

V usage is TRBV5-1 and J usage is TRBJ2-3; D perhaps matches TRBD2 (5 bases). Between the trimmed V and J ends, which lost 2 bases and 0 bases, there was a span of 16 bases. The CDR3 sequence is 17 residues long. In germline, CDR1 is SGHRS, CDR2 YFSETQ. CDR3 nucleotides: TGCGCCAGCAGCTTCGCATTGGAGGTCGGCAGCACAGATACGCAGTATTTT. It translates to CASSFALEVGSTDTQYF. The full variable domain, completed using reference TRBV5-1 and TRBJ2-3, is KAGVTQTPRYLIKTRGQQVTLSCSPISGHRSVSWYQQTPGQGLQFLFEYFSETQRNKGNFPGRFSGRQFSNSRSEMNVSTLELGDSALYLCASSFALEVGSTDTQYFGPGTRLTVL.

The genes are TRBV10-1 and TRBJ2-4; no definite D call. Germline CDR1 reads WNHNN; CDR2 reads SYGVQD (reference sequence). This CDR3 contains 13 residues. V lost 0 bases and J lost 4, with 4 bases in between. CDR3 loop: CASSESLKNIQYF. CDR3 bases: TGCGCCAGCAGTGAGTCCCTTAAAAACATTCAGTACTTC.

J is TRBJ1-3 and V is TRBV18; the match to TRBD1 covers 8 bases. CDR1 and CDR2 from the germline V gene are KGHSH and LQKENI. This CDR3 has 15 residues. J was trimmed by 6 bases and V by 3 bases; bases with no gene match: 7. The CDR3 loop is CASSPARGRENTIYF. CDR3 coding DNA: TGTGCCAGCTCACCCGCCAGGGGGCGGGAAAACACCATATATTTT.

This chain connects TRBV4-3 to TRBJ1-2; possible D gene TRBD1, 6 bases. V was shortened by 3 bases and J by 6 bases, with 20 bases between the two germline ends. The germline gives CDR1 LGHNA, CDR2 YSLEER. The length of the CDR3 is 16 residues. CDR3 sequence reads: CASSHSPARGTNGYTF. CDR3 nucleotides: TGCGCCAGCAGCCATTCCCCCGCCAGGGGAACGAATGGCTACACCTTC.

The chain joins TRBV7-8 to TRBJ2-1; 14 bases are shared with TRBD2. The CDR3 covers 16 residues. Germline V gives CDR1 SGHVS, CDR2 FQNEAQ. V shed 5 bases, J shed 8 bases, and the junction held 8 bases outside the gene matches. In nucleotides, the CDR3 is TGTGCCAGCAGCCTACGGACTAGCGGGGGGTTCGATGAGCAGTTCTTC. The encoded protein is CASSLRTSGGFDEQFF.

V usage is TRBV19 and J usage is TRBJ1-6; the match to TRBD1 covers 9 bases. The CDR3 is 17 residues long. V gave up 5 bases and J gave up 3 bases; unmatched junction bases: 8. CDR1 LNHDA and CDR2 SQIVND come from the germline V gene (reference sequence). The CDR3, as DNA: TGTGCCAGTAGTCAGACCGGGACAGGGAACTATAATTCACCCCTCCACTTT. Protein product: CASSQTGTGNYNSPLHF.

V is TRBV5-1 and J is TRBJ2-2, with 10 bases aligning to TRBD2. This CDR3 is 15 amino acids long. V was pared by 3 bases and J by 3 bases, with 2 bases of the junction left unmatched. Germline values: CDR1 SGHRS, CDR2 YFSETQ. CDR3 bases: TGCGCCAGCAGCTCCCTAGCGGGGGACACCGGGGAGCTGTTTTTT. Encoded protein: CASSSLAGDTGELFF.

This chain links TRBV9 with TRBJ1-1, with 7 bases matching TRBD1. CDR3 length equals 14 residues. V trimming: 6 bases; J trimming: 4 bases; junction bases outside the gene matches: 9. Germline-derived CDR1 and CDR2 are SGDLS and YYNGEE. In DNA, the CDR3 is TGTGCCAGCACCCTGGGACAGTTCGGCACTGAAGCTTTCTTT. As protein: CASTLGQFGTEAFF.

This chain uses TRBV27 with TRBJ2-6, with unresolved D. Germline CDR1 and CDR2: MNHEY and SMNVEV (reference sequence). The CDR3 runs 16 residues. The V end lost 2 bases, the J end lost 3 bases, and 11 bases lay between the germline ends. The chain's CDR3 is CASSLRRGGGANVLTF. Written as DNA, the CDR3 is TGTGCCAGCAGTTTACGGAGAGGCGGTGGGGCCAACGTCCTGACTTTC.

The table lists this clone with a count of one. This sequence joins TRBV14 and TRBJ2-1; D is unresolved. V shed 4 bases and J shed 12 bases, with 16 bases lying between them. CDR1 and CDR2 (germline): SGHDN, FVKESK. The CDR3 extends over 13 amino acids. The CDR3 loop is CASSPGVTLGQFF. In DNA, the CDR3 is TGTGCCAGCAGCCCCGGAGTTACTCTTGGGCAGTTCTTC.

CDR3 region: CASRLTGYSNQPQHF. CDR3 nucleotides: TGTGCCAGTAGATTAACAGGGTATAGCAATCAGCCCCAGCATTTT. The chain is built from TRBV19 and TRBJ1-5, with D maybe TRBD1 (6 bases). Germline V gene sequence: CDR1 LNHDA, CDR2 SQIVND (reference sequence). V lost 6 bases and J 0 bases, leaving 12 bases between the germline ends. This CDR3 comprises 15 residues. Full variable domain (missing parts from reference TRBV19 and TRBJ1-5): DGGITQSPKYLFRKEGQNVTLSCEQNLNHDAMYWYRQDPGQGLRLIYYSQIVNDFQKGDIAEGYSVSREKKESFPLTVTSAQKNPTAFYLCASRLTGYSNQPQHFGDGTRLSIL.

This chain's CDR3 is CASSVVSGQGPYNEQFF. The CDR3 DNA is TGTGCCAGCAGCGTAGTCTCGGGACAGGGTCCCTACAATGAGCAGTTCTTC. The V gene is TRBV9, the J gene TRBJ2-1; 9 positions agree with TRBD1. The CDR3 totals 17 residues. Germline CDR1 SGDLS, CDR2 YYNGEE. V lost 0 bases, J lost 2 bases, and 6 bases stayed unmatched.

V gene TRBV7-9 combines with J gene TRBJ2-5; 7 nucleotides match TRBD2. V shed 5 bases, J shed 2 bases, and the junction held 5 bases outside the gene matches. The germline V gene encodes CDR1 SEHNR and CDR2 FQNEAQ (reference sequence). The CDR3 has 14 amino acids. CDR3 sequence reads: CASSLIAGQETQYF. DNA of the CDR3: TGTGCCAGCAGCCTAATAGCGGGTCAAGAGACCCAGTACTTC.

This clone has a handful of counts. This chain links TRBV7-2 with TRBJ1-5; 10 nucleotides match TRBD1. In germline, CDR1 is SGHTA, CDR2 FQGNSA. V was clipped by 2 bases and J by 4 bases; unmatched bases: 5. This CDR3 is built from 16 residues. The CDR3 sequence is CASSLLGQGINQPQHF. CDR3 nucleotide sequence: TGTGCCAGCAGCTTACTGGGACAGGGGATAAATCAGCCCCAGCATTTT.

This clone was seen more than once but under ten times. The chain combines TRBV19 with TRBJ1-2, with TRBD1 matching over 7 bases. CDR1 and CDR2 from the germline V gene are LNHDA and SQIVND (reference sequence). Unmatched junction bases numbered 11, after V lost 6 bases and J lost 4 bases. The CDR3 has 15 amino acids. The CDR3 DNA sequence: TGTGCCAGTAGCCCAGGACCGGGACAGACCTATGGCTACACCTTC. Residues: CASSPGPGQTYGYTF. The full variable domain, rest sourced from reference TRBV19 and TRBJ1-2, is DGGITQSPKYLFRKEGQNVTLSCEQNLNHDAMYWYRQDPGQGLRLIYYSQIVNDFQKGDIAEGYSVSREKKESFPLTVTSAQKNPTAFYLCASSPGPGQTYGYTFGSGTRLTVV.

This rearrangement joins TRBV5-1 to TRBJ2-7, with TRBD2 matching over 7 bases. This CDR3 is built from 14 residues. The trim removed 0 bases at V and 1 base at J, leaving 1 base unmatched. Per germline, CDR1 SGHRS and CDR2 YFSETQ. Here the CDR3 DNA reads TGCGCCAGCAGCTTGGGGGGGGGTTCCTACGAGCAGTACTTC. Translation: CASSLGGGSYEQYF.

V gene TRBV27 combines with J gene TRBJ2-7; no clear D. The length of the CDR3 is 16 residues. Germline V gene data show CDR1 as MNHEY and CDR2 as SMNVEV (reference sequence). Trimming took 0 bases from V and 1 from J, leaving 13 bases between them. CDR3 DNA: TGTGCCAGCAGTTTATCCGGAGCTGGCAATTCCTACGAGCAGTACTTC. Its protein product is CASSLSGAGNSYEQYF.

This sequence joins TRBV5-6 and TRBJ2-3, with D possibly TRBD2 on 6 matching bases. Looked up from germline, CDR1 is SGHDT and CDR2 is YYEEEE. Trimming pared 6 bases from V and 3 bases from J, leaving 11 bases between. This CDR3 is built from 13 residues. The CDR3 here is CASIKEGTDTQYF. In DNA form, the CDR3 reads TGTGCCAGCATCAAGGAGGGGACAGATACGCAGTATTTT.

The chain carries TRBV21-1 and TRBJ2-1; the DNA was not used to check the table's D call, TRBD1. TRBV21-1 is a documented pseudogene. The CDR3 is 14 amino acids. CDR3 residues: CASSNRQPIVEQFF. In DNA form, the CDR3 reads TGTGCCAGCAGCAACAGACAGCCGATTGTGGAGCAGTTCTTC.

The chain uses TRBV12-5 and TRBJ2-3; maybe TRBD1 (5 bases). Germline assignment: CDR1 LGHNT and CDR2 FRNRAP. The CDR3 extends over 17 amino acids. Trimming cost V 2 bases and J 0 bases, with 15 bases left between them. CDR3 sequence reads: CASGLRGSSPSTDTQYF. Here the CDR3 DNA reads TGTGCTAGTGGTTTGAGGGGTTCAAGTCCCAGCACAGATACGCAGTATTTT.

The chain couples TRBV29-1 to TRBJ1-1, with 7 bases fitting TRBD1. CDR1 and CDR2 (germline): SQVTM, ANQGSEA. The CDR3 sequence is 13 residues long. Trimming cost V 1 base and J 4 bases; bases outside gene matches: 3. Here the CDR3 reads CSVEARQGTEAFF. CDR3 sequence (DNA): TGCAGCGTTGAAGCCAGACAGGGCACTGAAGCTTTCTTT.

The CDR3 DNA is TGTGCCAGCAGCCTAACCCCGGGAGGGAACACTGAAGCTTTCTTT. Translated, it gives CASSLTPGGNTEAFF. The V call is TRBV9, the J call TRBJ1-1; D is ambiguous. The CDR3 is 15 amino acids. The V gene lost 4 bases and the J gene lost 1 base, with 14 bases spanning the gap. CDR1 is SGDLS, CDR2 YYNGEE, per germline.

V gene TRBV7-6 combines with J gene TRBJ1-1, with no clear D. CDR3 length equals 18 residues. CDR1 is SGHVS, CDR2 FNYEAQ, per germline. V was clipped by 1 base and J by 1 base, with 19 bases between them. The CDR3, as DNA: TGTGCCAGCAGCTTAGGGGTCACCCAGAGGTGGTCGAACACTGAAGCTTTCTTT. Its translation: CASSLGVTQRWSNTEAFF. The variable domain in full, completed from reference TRBV7-6 and TRBJ1-1, reads GAGVSQSPRYKVTKRGQDVALRCDPISGHVSLYWYRQALGQGPEFLTYFNYEAQQDKSGLPNDRFSAERPEGSISTLTIQRTEQRDSAMYRCASSLGVTQRWSNTEAFFGQGTRLTVV.

The J gene is TRBJ2-2, the V gene TRBV9, with D possibly matching TRBD2 (6 bases). The CDR3 sequence is 14 residues long. The germline gives CDR1 SGDLS, CDR2 YYNGEE. V lost 4 bases and J lost 6, with 13 bases in between. CDR3 sequence reads: CASSKDAGPGELFF. The DNA for the CDR3 is TGTGCCAGCAGCAAAGACGCGGGGCCCGGGGAGCTGTTTTTT.

This chain joins TRBV4-1 and TRBJ1-4, with 9 positions matching TRBD1. The CDR3 covers 17 residues. V lost 1 base and J lost 3; bases outside the gene matches: 6. CDR1 MGHRA and CDR2 YSYEKL come from the germline V gene. The CDR3 loop reads CASSQGRTGVSNEKLFF. CDR3 bases: TGCGCCAGCAGCCAAGGAAGGACAGGGGTGTCTAATGAAAAACTGTTTTTT.

The V and J genes are TRBV7-2 and TRBJ1-1, with no clear D. The CDR3 is made up of 12 amino acids. V was trimmed by 4 bases and J by 4 bases, leaving 7 bases between them. Germline V gene data show CDR1 as SGHTA and CDR2 as FQGNSA. CDR3 in amino acids: CASSSLGTEAFF. The CDR3 nucleotides read TGTGCCAGCAGCTCGCTCGGCACTGAAGCTTTCTTT. Full variable domain (outside the CDR3, taken from reference TRBV7-2 and TRBJ1-1): GAGVSQSPSNKVTEKGKDVELRCDPISGHTALYWYRQSLGQGLEFLIYFQGNSAPDKSGLPSDRFSAERTGGSVSTLTIQRTQQEDSAVYLCASSSLGTEAFFGQGTRLTVV.